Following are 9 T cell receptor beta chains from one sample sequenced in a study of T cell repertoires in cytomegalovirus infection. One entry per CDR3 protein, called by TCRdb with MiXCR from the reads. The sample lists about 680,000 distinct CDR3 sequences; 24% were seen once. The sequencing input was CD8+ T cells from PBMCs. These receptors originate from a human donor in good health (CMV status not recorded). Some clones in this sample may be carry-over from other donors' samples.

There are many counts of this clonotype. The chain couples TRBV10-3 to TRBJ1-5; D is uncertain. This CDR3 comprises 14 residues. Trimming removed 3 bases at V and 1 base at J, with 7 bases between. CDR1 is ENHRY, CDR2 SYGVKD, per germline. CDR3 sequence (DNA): TGTGCCATCAGTGAATCGGGGAGCAATCAGCCCCAGCATTTT. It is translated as CAISESGSNQPQHF.

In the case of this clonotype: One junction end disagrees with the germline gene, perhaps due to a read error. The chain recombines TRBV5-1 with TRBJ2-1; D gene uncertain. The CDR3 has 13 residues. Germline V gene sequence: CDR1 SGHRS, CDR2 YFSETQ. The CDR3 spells CASSSDLYNEQFF. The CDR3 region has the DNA TGTGCCAGCAGCTCCGACCTCTACAATGAGCAGTTCTTC.

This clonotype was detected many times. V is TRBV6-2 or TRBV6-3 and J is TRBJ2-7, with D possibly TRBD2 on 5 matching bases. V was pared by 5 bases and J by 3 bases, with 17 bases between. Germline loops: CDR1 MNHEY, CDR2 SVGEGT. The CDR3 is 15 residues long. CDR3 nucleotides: TGTGCCAGCAGTCTCCTTGGAGGAGGTAACTACGAGCAGTACGTC. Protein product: CASSLLGGGNYEQYV.

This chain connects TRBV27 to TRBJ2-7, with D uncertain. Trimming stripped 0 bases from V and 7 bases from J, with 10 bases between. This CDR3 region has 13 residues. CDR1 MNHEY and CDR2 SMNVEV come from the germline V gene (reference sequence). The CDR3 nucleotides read TGTGCCAGCAGTTTATCCAACAGCCTAGAGCAGTACTTC. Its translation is CASSLSNSLEQYF.

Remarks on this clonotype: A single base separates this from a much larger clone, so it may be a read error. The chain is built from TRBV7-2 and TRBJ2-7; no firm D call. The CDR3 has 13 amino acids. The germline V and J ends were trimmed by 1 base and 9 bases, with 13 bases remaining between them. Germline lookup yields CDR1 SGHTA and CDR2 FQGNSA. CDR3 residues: CASSLEALLGQYV. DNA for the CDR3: TGTGCCAGCAGCTTAGAGGCTCTCCTGGGGCAGTACGTC.

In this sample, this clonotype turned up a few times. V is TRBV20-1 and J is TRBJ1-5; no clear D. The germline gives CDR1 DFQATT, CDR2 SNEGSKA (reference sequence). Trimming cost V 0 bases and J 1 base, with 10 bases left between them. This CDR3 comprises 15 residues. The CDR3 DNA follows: TGCAGTGCTAGAGATGGGGATCGCAGCAATCAGCCCCAGCATTTT. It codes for CSARDGDRSNQPQHF.

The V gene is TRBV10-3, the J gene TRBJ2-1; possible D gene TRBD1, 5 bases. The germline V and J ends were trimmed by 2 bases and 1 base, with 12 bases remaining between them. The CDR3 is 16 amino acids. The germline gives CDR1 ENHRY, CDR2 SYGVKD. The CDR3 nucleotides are TGTGCCATCAGTGAGCCAGGGATCGGGTCCTACAATGAGCAGTTCTTC. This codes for CAISEPGIGSYNEQFF.

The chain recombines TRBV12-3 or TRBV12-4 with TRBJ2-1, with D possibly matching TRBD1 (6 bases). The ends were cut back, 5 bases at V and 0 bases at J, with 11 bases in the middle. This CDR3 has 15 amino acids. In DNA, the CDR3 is TGTGCCAGCAGTCATGACAGGAGCTCCTACAATGAGCAGTTCTTC. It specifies CASSHDRSSYNEQFF.

This CDR3 reads CASSQELAGDTQYF. CDR3 in DNA: TGCGCCAGCAGCCAAGAACTAGCAGGAGATACGCAGTATTTT. V usage is TRBV4-3 and J usage is TRBJ2-3; D might be TRBD2 (6 bases). The CDR3 loop spans 14 amino acids. The V gene lost 0 bases and the J gene lost 5 bases, with 9 bases spanning the gap. Germline CDR1 is LGHNA and CDR2 is YSLEER.